This T cell receptor (beta chain) was identified in a study of radiotherapy plus CTLA-4 blockade in lung cancer. About the study: There were objective responses in around 18% of patients, and about 31% had disease control.

The study, taken as a whole, reports: Strongest reported response predictors: early blood clone changes and post-radiation interferon-beta. Subsequent to radiotherapy plus ipilimumab, tumor-derived TCR clones underwent expansion in blood.

V lost 1 base and J lost 4, with 19 bases in between. The CDR3 runs 17 residues. Per germline, CDR1 LGHNA and CDR2 YNFKEQ. This clone is a singleton in its sample. The target antigen is unknown. TCRdb keeps only in-frame clones here, not all; method: immunoSEQ multiplex PCR. The sample contains around 82,000 clones, 78% of which appear only once. Those with chemo-refractory metastatic non-small-cell lung cancer were treated with focal radiation combined with CTLA-4 blockade using ipilimumab. The source is a human donor with non-small cell lung cancer whose response to radiotherapy plus ipilimumab could not be evaluated. Some clones in this sample may be carry-over from other donors' samples. The sequenced sample was peripheral blood, obtained from a patient treated with radiotherapy plus ipilimumab. The chain uses TRBV4-2 and TRBJ1-1; D is unresolved. CDR3 coding DNA: TGTGCCAGCAGCCAAGTAGCTAAAAAGGGAGGAGGCACTGAAGCTTTCTTT. Protein product: CASSQVAKKGGGTEAFF.